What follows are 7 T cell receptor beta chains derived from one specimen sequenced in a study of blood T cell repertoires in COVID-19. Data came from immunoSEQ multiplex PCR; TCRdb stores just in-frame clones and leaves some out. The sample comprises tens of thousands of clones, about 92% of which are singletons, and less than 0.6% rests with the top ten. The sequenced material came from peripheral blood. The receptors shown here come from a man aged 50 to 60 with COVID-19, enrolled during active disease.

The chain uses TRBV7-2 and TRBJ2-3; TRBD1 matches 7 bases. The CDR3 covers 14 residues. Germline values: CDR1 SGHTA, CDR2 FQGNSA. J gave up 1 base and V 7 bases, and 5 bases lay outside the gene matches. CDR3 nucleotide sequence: TGTGCCAGCAACCAGGGGGATGGCACAGATACGCAGTATTTT. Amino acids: CASNQGDGTDTQYF. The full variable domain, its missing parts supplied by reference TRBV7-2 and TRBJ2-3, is GAGVSQSPSNKVTEKGKDVELRCDPISGHTALYWYRQSLGQGLEFLIYFQGNSAPDKSGLPSDRFSAERTGGSVSTLTIQRTQQEDSAVYLCASNQGDGTDTQYFGPGTRLTVL.

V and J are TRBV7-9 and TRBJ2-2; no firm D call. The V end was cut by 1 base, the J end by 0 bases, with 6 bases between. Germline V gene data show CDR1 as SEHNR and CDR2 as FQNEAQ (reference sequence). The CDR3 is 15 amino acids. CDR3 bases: TGTGCCAGCAGCTTAGGGGCCGCGAACACCGGGGAGCTGTTTTTT. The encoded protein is CASSLGAANTGELFF.

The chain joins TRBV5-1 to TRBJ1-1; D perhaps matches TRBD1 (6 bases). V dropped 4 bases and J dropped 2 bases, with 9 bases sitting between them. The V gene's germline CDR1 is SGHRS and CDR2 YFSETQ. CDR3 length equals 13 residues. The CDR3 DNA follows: TGCGCCAGCAGCACACAGGGTAACACTGAAGCTTTCTTT. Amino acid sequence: CASSTQGNTEAFF.

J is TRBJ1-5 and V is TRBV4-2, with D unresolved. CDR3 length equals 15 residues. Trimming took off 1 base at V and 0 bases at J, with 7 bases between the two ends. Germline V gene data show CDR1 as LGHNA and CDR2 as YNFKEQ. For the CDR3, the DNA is TGTGCCAGCAGCCAAGCTGGGCCTAGCAATCAGCCCCAGCATTTT. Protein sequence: CASSQAGPSNQPQHF.

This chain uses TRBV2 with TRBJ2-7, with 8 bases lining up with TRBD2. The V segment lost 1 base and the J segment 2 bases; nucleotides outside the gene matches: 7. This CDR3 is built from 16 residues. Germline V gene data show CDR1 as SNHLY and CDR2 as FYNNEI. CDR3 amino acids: CASSEETSATTYEQYF. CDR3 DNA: TGTGCCAGCAGTGAAGAGACTAGCGCAACAACCTACGAGCAGTACTTC.

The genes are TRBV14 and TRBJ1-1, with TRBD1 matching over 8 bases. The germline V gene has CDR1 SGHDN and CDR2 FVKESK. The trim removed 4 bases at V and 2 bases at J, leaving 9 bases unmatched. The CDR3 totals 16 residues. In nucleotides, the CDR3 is TGTGCCAGCAGCCCCGATCGCGGACAGGGCAACACTGAAGCTTTCTTT. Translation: CASSPDRGQGNTEAFF.

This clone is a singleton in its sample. CDR3 coding DNA: TGTGCCAGCTCACCGTCCGGTGGTTATCAGCCCCAGCATTTT. Its translation is CASSPSGGYQPQHF. V gene TRBV18 combines with J gene TRBJ1-5; D gene ambiguous. Germline values: CDR1 KGHSH, CDR2 LQKENI. The CDR3 loop spans 14 amino acids. Trimming cost V 3 bases and J 5 bases, with 11 bases left between them.